What follows describes a single T cell receptor beta chain. Antigen unknown. The source of the sample is a study of radiation and T cells in renal cell carcinoma. The repertoire was sequenced with immunoSEQ multiplex PCR; TCRdb's copy has only in-frame clones and lacks some. Found here are over 90,000 clones, about 79% of them singletons; the top ten hold 6% to 9%. Findings and caveats of the study: Top tumor clonotypes rose in blood 2 weeks post-radiation, then contracted. Baseline intratumoral clonotype presence is unknown without pretreatment biopsies.

V was clipped by 4 bases and J by 3 bases; unmatched bases: 9. Germline CDR1 and CDR2: MGHRA and YSYEKL. The CDR3 covers 15 residues. Time point specified: blood 4 weeks post-SBRT, at nephrectomy. The treatment denotes: 15 Gy SBRT to primary tumor, nephrectomy 4 weeks later. Nephrectomy followed 15 Gy stereotactic body radiation by 4 weeks. The source is a man in his sixties with renal cell carcinoma. Material: blood, obtained from a patient whose treatment included radiotherapy and nephrectomy. The chain couples TRBV4-1 to TRBJ2-7, with TRBD2 matching 7 bases. The chain's CDR3 is CASSLLGGSNYEQYF. DNA for the CDR3: TGCGCCAGCAGCCTGCTTGGCGGGAGTAACTACGAGCAGTACTTC.